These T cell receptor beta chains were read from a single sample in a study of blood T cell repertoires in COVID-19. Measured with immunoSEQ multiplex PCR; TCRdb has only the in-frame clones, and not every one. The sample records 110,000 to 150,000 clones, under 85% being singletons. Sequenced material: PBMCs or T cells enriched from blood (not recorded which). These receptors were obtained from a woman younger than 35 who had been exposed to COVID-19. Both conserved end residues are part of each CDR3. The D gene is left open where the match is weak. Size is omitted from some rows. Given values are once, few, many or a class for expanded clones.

CDR3 DNA: TGCGCCAGCAGCTTGGAAGAACTTCACTACGAGCAGTACTTC; CDR3 protein: CASSLEELHYEQYF; J gene: TRBJ2-7; V gene: TRBV5-1; clone size: few; D gene: .
CDR3 DNA: TGTGCCAGCAGCAAACAGGGAACGAGTGAAAAACTGTTTTTT; CDR3 protein: CASSKQGTSEKLFF; J gene: TRBJ1-4; V gene: TRBV9; clone size: .; D gene: .
CDR3 DNA: TGTGCTAGTGCCGGTCCCCTAAACTCCTACGAGCAGTACTTC; CDR3 protein: CASAGPLNSYEQYF; J gene: TRBJ2-7; V gene: TRBV12-5; clone size: .; D gene: .
CDR3 DNA: TGTGCCAGCAGCTTAGAGGGAGGGCTCACCGGGGAGCTGTTTTTT; CDR3 protein: CASSLEGGLTGELFF; J gene: TRBJ2-2; V gene: TRBV7-9; clone size: .; D gene: TRBD2
CDR3 DNA: TGTGCCAGCAGAAGGACTAGTACGAACACCGGGGAGCTGTTTTTT; CDR3 protein: CASRRTSTNTGELFF; J gene: TRBJ2-2; V gene: TRBV2; clone size: once; D gene: TRBD2
CDR3 DNA: TGTGCCAGCAGTGAATCGCAGGGGATGACAGATACGCAGTATTTT; CDR3 protein: CASSESQGMTDTQYF; J gene: TRBJ2-3; V gene: TRBV25-1; clone size: .; D gene: .
CDR3 DNA: TGTGCCAGTAGTTATCCGGGATACTCTGAAGCTTTCTTT; CDR3 protein: CASSYPGYSEAFF; J gene: TRBJ1-1; V gene: TRBV19; clone size: .; D gene: .
CDR3 DNA: TGTGCCAGCTCACCAGGACTAGGACCCTACGAGCAGTACTTC; CDR3 protein: CASSPGLGPYEQYF; J gene: TRBJ2-7; V gene: TRBV18; clone size: few; D gene: TRBD2
CDR3 DNA: TGTGCCAGCAGCGTAGGGGCCACTAGTGGCTACACCTTC; CDR3 protein: CASSVGATSGYTF; J gene: TRBJ1-2; V gene: TRBV9; clone size: .; D gene: .
CDR3 DNA: TGTGCCAGCAGCCCCTCCGGGACTAGCGGGAGAGCGAGAGAGACCCAGTACTTC; CDR3 protein: CASSPSGTSGRARETQYF; J gene: TRBJ2-5; V gene: TRBV7-9; clone size: .; D gene: TRBD2
CDR3 DNA: TGTGCCAGCAGGGGGACTAGCGGGAACACCGGGGAGCTGTTTTTT; CDR3 protein: CASRGTSGNTGELFF; J gene: TRBJ2-2; V gene: TRBV2; clone size: .; D gene: TRBD2
CDR3 DNA: TGTGCCAGCTCACTCCCGGGCCCTCAGGGGAACACCATATATTTT; CDR3 protein: CASSLPGPQGNTIYF; J gene: TRBJ1-3; V gene: TRBV18; clone size: .; D gene: .
CDR3 DNA: TGTGCCAGTAGTATCCGTAGTGGACACCGCTATGGCTACACCTTC; CDR3 protein: CASSIRSGHRYGYTF; J gene: TRBJ1-2; V gene: TRBV19; clone size: .; D gene: .
CDR3 DNA: TGTGCCAGCAGCCTGGAACCGCGAGGGAGGACTGAAGCTTTCTTT; CDR3 protein: CASSLEPRGRTEAFF; J gene: TRBJ1-1; V gene: TRBV7-9; clone size: .; D gene: .
CDR3 DNA: TGTGCCAGCAGCCTCGACGGGACCTACAATGAGCAGTTCTTC; CDR3 protein: CASSLDGTYNEQFF; J gene: TRBJ2-1; V gene: TRBV2; clone size: .; D gene: .
CDR3 DNA: TGCAGCGCGGCCGCGGGAAACGAGCAGTACTTC; CDR3 protein: CSAAAGNEQYF; J gene: TRBJ2-7; V gene: TRBV29-1; clone size: once; D gene: .
CDR3 DNA: TGTGCCAGTAGTGGACTAGCGGGAGGTGAAGAGACCCAGTACTTC; CDR3 protein: CASSGLAGGEETQYF; J gene: TRBJ2-5; V gene: TRBV19; clone size: .; D gene: TRBD2
CDR3 DNA: TGTGCCAGCAGCTTAGACATCACAGGGCGCTTGGACTATGGCTACACCTTC; CDR3 protein: CASSLDITGRLDYGYTF; J gene: TRBJ1-2; V gene: TRBV7-2; clone size: few; D gene: .
CDR3 DNA: TGTGCCAGCTACCTAAAGCCGGGACAGCCTACCTATGGCTACACCTTC; CDR3 protein: CASYLKPGQPTYGYTF; J gene: TRBJ1-2; V gene: TRBV5-5; clone size: .; D gene: TRBD1
CDR3 DNA: TGTGCCAGCTCACCAAACTTAATAGCGGGAGGATCTAGCACAGATACGCAGTATTTT; CDR3 protein: CASSPNLIAGGSSTDTQYF; J gene: TRBJ2-3; V gene: TRBV18; clone size: .; D gene: TRBD2